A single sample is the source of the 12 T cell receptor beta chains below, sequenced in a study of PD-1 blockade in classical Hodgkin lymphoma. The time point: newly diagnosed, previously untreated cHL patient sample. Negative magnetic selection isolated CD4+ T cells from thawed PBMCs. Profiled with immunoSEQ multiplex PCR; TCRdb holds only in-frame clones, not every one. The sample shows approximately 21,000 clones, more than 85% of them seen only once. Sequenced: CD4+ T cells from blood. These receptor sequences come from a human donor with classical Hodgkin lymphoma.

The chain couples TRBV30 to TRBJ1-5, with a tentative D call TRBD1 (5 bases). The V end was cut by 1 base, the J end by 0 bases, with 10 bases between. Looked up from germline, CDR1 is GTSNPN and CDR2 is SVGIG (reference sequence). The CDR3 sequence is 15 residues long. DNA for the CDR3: TGTGCCTGGAGTGCTCGAGGACATAGCAATCAGCCCCAGCATTTT. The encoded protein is CAWSARGHSNQPQHF.

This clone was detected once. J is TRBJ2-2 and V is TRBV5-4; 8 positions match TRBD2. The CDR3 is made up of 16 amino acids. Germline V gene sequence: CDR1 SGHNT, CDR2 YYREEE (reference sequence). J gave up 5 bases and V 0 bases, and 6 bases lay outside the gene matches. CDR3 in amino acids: CASSLGASGRTGELFF. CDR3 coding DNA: TGTGCCAGCAGCTTGGGGGCGAGCGGGAGAACCGGGGAGCTGTTTTTT.

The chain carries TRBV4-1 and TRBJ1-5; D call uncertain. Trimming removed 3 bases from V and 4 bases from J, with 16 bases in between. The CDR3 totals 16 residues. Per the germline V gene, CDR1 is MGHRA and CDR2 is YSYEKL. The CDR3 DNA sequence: TGCGCCAGCAGCCAGCCCAGGACGGGAAGGAATCAGCCCCAGCATTTT. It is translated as CASSQPRTGRNQPQHF.

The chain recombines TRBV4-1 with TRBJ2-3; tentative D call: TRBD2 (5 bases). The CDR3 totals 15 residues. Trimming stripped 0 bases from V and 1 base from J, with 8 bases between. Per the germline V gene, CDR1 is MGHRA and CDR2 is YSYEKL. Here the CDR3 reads CASSQELRGTDTQYF. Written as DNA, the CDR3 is TGCGCCAGCAGCCAAGAACTGCGGGGCACAGATACGCAGTATTTT.

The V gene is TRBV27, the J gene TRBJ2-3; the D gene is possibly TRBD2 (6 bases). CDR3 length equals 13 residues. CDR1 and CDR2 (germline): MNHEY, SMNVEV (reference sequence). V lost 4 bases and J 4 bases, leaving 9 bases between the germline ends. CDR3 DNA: TGTGCCAGCAGTTCACTAGCACCAGATACGCAGTATTTT. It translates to CASSSLAPDTQYF.

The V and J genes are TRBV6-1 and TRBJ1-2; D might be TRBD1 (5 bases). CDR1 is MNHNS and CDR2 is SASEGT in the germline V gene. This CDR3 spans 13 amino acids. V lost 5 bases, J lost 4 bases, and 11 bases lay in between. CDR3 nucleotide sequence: TGTGCCAGCAGTAGGGACTCCGGCTATGGCTACACCTTC. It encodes CASSRDSGYGYTF.

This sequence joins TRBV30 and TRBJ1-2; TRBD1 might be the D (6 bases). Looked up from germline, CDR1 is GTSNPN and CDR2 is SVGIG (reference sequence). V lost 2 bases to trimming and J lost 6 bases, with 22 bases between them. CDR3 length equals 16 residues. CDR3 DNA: TGTGCCTGGAGTTTCGTCGTGGGGGCGCGGTTGGATGGCTACACCTTC. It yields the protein CAWSFVVGARLDGYTF.

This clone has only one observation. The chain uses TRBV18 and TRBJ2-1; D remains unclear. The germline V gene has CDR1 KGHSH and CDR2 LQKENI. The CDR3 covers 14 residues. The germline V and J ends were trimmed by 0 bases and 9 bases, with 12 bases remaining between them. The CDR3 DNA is TGTGCCAGCTCACCACCCAGTATTATTGGTGAGCAGTTCTTC. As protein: CASSPPSIIGEQFF.

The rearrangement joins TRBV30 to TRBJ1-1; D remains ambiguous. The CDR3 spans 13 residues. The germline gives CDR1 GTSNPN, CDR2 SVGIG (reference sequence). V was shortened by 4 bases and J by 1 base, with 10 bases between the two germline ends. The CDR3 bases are TGTGCCTGGAATGTAGAGACGAACACTGAAGCTTTCTTT. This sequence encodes CAWNVETNTEAFF.

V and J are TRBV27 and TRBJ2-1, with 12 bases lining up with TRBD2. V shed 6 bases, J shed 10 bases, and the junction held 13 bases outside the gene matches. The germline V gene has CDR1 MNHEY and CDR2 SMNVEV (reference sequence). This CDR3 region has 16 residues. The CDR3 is CASSLVLGLAGGEQFF. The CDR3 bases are TGTGCCAGCAGCCTCGTTCTGGGACTAGCGGGCGGGGAGCAGTTCTTC.

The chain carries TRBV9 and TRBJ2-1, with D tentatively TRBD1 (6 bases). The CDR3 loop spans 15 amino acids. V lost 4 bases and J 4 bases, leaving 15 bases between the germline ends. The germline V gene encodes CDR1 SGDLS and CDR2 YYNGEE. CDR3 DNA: TGTGCCAGCAGCCCAAGGGGGAATCCATACAATGAGCAGTTCTTC. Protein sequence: CASSPRGNPYNEQFF. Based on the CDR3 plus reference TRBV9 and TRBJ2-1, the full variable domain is DSGVTQTPKHLITATGQRVTLRCSPRSGDLSVYWYQQSLDQGLQFLIQYYNGEERAKGNILERFSAQQFPDLHSELNLSSLELGDSALYFCASSPRGNPYNEQFFGPGTRLTVL.

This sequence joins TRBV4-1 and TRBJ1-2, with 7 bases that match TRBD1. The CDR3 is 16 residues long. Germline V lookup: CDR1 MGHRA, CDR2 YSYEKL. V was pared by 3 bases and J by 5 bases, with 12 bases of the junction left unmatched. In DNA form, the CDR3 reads TGCGCCAGCAGCCATCTAACTCTACAGGGGAGGTATGGCTACACCTTC. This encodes CASSHLTLQGRYGYTF.